This T cell receptor beta chain was profiled in a study of T cells after yellow fever vaccination. CDR1 is SGHKS, CDR2 YYEKEE, per germline (reference sequence). Trimming removed 4 bases at V and 7 bases at J, with 14 bases between. There are 13 residues in the CDR3. Making TCR cDNA involved 5'RACE template switching, which added UMIs and a universal primer site. Via MiXCR, TCRdb re-called the 5' RACE reads, giving one row per CDR3 protein. Among 300,000 to 400,000 distinct CDR3 sequences listed, 8.5% to 9% were seen once. The sequence was obtained from a man between 18 and 29 years old who received the YFV17D yellow fever vaccine. This specimen was PBMCs, taken on the day of the first yellow fever vaccination. V usage is TRBV5-5 and J usage is TRBJ1-2; D not resolved. The CDR3, as DNA: TGTGCCAGCAGCGGAGGACTGGCGGTTGGCTACACCTTC. Protein: CASSGGLAVGYTF. Drawing the rest from reference TRBV5-5 and TRBJ1-2, the complete variable domain is DAGVTQSPTHLIKTRGQQVTLRCSPISGHKSVSWYQQVLGQGPQFIFQYYEKEERGRGNFPDRFSARQFPNYSSELNVNALLLGDSALYLCASSGGLAVGYTFGSGTRLTVV.